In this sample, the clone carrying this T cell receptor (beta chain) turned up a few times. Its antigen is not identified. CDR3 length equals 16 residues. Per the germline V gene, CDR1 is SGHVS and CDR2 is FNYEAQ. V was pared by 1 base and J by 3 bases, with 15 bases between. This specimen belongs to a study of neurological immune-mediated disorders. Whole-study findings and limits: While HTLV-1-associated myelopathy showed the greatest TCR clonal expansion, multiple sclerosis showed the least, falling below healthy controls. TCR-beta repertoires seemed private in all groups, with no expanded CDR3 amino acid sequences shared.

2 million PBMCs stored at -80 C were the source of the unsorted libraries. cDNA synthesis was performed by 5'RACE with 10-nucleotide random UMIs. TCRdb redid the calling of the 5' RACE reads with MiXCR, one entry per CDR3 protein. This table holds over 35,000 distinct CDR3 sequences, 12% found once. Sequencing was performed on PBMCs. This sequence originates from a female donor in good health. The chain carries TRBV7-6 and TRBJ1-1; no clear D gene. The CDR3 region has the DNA TGTGCCAGCAGCTTAGTTGTCGGCGAGGCGTACACTGAAGCTTTCTTT. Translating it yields CASSLVVGEAYTEAFF.